This T cell receptor beta chain was sequenced during a study of cytomegalovirus exposure and HLA in healthy donors. Whole-study results and caveats: Reportedly, fewer N-insertions than the roughly 600-donor mean appeared in an Asian-associated ancestry cluster in a later analysis. Presence/absence analyses assumed roughly uniform sequencing depth across donors.

On this clone: Its antigen is still unknown.

PCR amplification relied on 60 Vbeta primers (plus 13 Jbeta primers). Sequencing used immunoSEQ multiplex PCR; TCRdb keeps in-frame clones, though not all of them. The top ten hold approximately 0.76% of the sample, which has approximately 160,000 clones, over 60% seen once. CDR3 length: 16 residues. The germline CDR1 and CDR2 sequences are GTSNPN and SVGIG (reference sequence). V lost 1 base and J 3 bases, leaving 19 bases between the germline ends. V and J are TRBV30 and TRBJ2-7; tentatively, D is TRBD1 (7 bases). The sequence was collected from a female donor in good health and CMV-seronegative. Sequenced sample: PBMCs. CDR3 sequence reads: CAWSDLRGARDYEQYF. The CDR3 DNA reads as TGTGCCTGGAGTGATCTCAGGGGGGCAAGGGACTACGAGCAGTACTTC.